This T cell receptor beta chain was profiled in a study of T-cell memory formation after mild COVID-19. Study summary: Clusters were largely donor specific.

MiXCR, applied by TCRdb to the 5' RACE reads, yields one record per CDR3 protein. The sample lists about 110,000 distinct CDR3 sequences, approximately 15% seen once, with 35% to 40% in the top ten. This clonotype was sampled from a man aged 18 to 29 who had mild COVID-19 (a few samples of this study predate the infection). Cell type and time point are not known. The sequenced sample consisted of PBMCs or a T cell subset sorted from them (not recorded which).

This CDR3 is CASSYRRSGAEQYF. The CDR3 DNA reads TGTGCCAGCAGTTACCGACGGTCGGGGGCCGAGCAGTACTTC. The gene calls are TRBV6-2 or TRBV6-3 and TRBJ2-7; perhaps D is TRBD1 or TRBD2 (6 bases each). The CDR3 is 14 amino acids. Germline CDR1 and CDR2: MNHEY and SVGEGT. V was trimmed by 2 bases and J by 6 bases, leaving 14 bases between them.